The 12 T cell receptor beta chains in this list originate from one sample, sequenced in a study of blood T cells in healthy people across ages. A second PCR of 7 to 11 cycles used a sample-barcoded 5' primer and a J-beta primer mix. TCRdb re-derived calls from the 5' RACE reads in MiXCR, one entry per CDR3 protein. Among fewer than 2 million distinct CDR3 sequences, roughly 43% were seen once, and the ten largest hold under 30%. The sample consisted of blood. These receptors all stem from a human donor in good health.

The chain uses TRBV5-1 and TRBJ2-7; D gene unclear. In germline, CDR1 is SGHRS, CDR2 YFSETQ. This CDR3 comprises 14 residues. Trimming took 1 base from V and 1 from J, leaving 9 bases between them. The CDR3 DNA sequence: TGCGCCAGCAGCTTGATGACTTCATCCTACGAGCAGTACTTC. Translation: CASSLMTSSYEQYF.

The chain links TRBV5-1 to TRBJ2-7, with a possible D match to TRBD2 (6 bases). Germline V gene sequence: CDR1 SGHRS, CDR2 YFSETQ. This CDR3 region has 14 residues. The V end lost 4 bases, the J end lost 0 bases, and 11 bases lay between the germline ends. The CDR3 protein is CASSGGESSYEQYF. The CDR3 bases are TGCGCCAGCAGCGGCGGGGAGAGCTCCTACGAGCAGTACTTC. The variable domain in full, completed from reference TRBV5-1 and TRBJ2-7, reads KAGVTQTPRYLIKTRGQQVTLSCSPISGHRSVSWYQQTPGQGLQFLFEYFSETQRNKGNFPGRFSGRQFSNSRSEMNVSTLELGDSALYLCASSGGESSYEQYFGPGTRLTVT.

The chain links TRBV18 to TRBJ1-4; no definite D call. The germline V gene has CDR1 KGHSH and CDR2 LQKENI. The CDR3 is made up of 16 amino acids. Trimming took off 2 bases at V and 0 bases at J, with 10 bases between the two ends. The CDR3 region has the DNA TGTGCCAGCTCACCAAGGTCTGGGACAACTAATGAAAAACTGTTTTTT. It is translated as CASSPRSGTTNEKLFF.

The chain couples TRBV7-2 to TRBJ1-1, with unresolved D. There are 14 residues in the CDR3. Trimming cost V 0 bases and J 2 bases, with 7 bases left between them. Germline CDR1 is SGHTA and CDR2 is FQGNSA. The DNA of the CDR3 is TGTGCCAGCAGCTTAGCGCATAGAAACACTGAAGCTTTCTTT. It codes for CASSLAHRNTEAFF.

This sequence joins TRBV5-1 and TRBJ2-3; maybe TRBD1 (7 bases). V was pared by 6 bases and J by 2 bases, with 13 bases between. Germline CDR1 and CDR2: SGHRS and YFSETQ. The CDR3 consists of 14 residues. The CDR3 region is CASTHRGLTDTQYF. CDR3 sequence (DNA): TGCGCCAGCACCCACAGGGGACTCACAGATACGCAGTATTTT.

The rearrangement joins TRBV5-1 to TRBJ2-1; 10 nucleotides match TRBD1. J lost 0 bases, V lost 3 bases, and 6 bases had no gene match. Germline CDR1 SGHRS, CDR2 YFSETQ. The CDR3 consists of 17 residues. The CDR3 DNA reads as TGCGCCAGCAGCTCGACAGGGGGCCCAGACTCCTACAATGAGCAGTTCTTC. Its protein product is CASSSTGGPDSYNEQFF. Combining the CDR3 with reference TRBV5-1 and TRBJ2-1 gives the whole variable domain KAGVTQTPRYLIKTRGQQVTLSCSPISGHRSVSWYQQTPGQGLQFLFEYFSETQRNKGNFPGRFSGRQFSNSRSEMNVSTLELGDSALYLCASSSTGGPDSYNEQFFGPGTRLTVL.

The sample holds a few counts of this clonotype. The rearrangement joins TRBV2 to TRBJ1-2; possibly TRBD1 for D (6 bases). In germline, CDR1 is SNHLY, CDR2 FYNNEI. V was clipped by 3 bases and J by 4 bases, with 9 bases between them. The CDR3 contains 13 residues. In DNA form, the CDR3 reads TGTGCCAGCAGTGATGCAGGGGCCTATGGCTACACCTTC. Its translation is CASSDAGAYGYTF. The variable domain in full, with the rest retrieved from reference TRBV2 and TRBJ1-2, is EPEVTQTPSHQVTQMGQEVILRCVPISNHLYFYWYRQILGQKVEFLVSFYNNEISEKSEIFDDQFSVERPDGSNFTLKIRSTKLEDSAMYFCASSDAGAYGYTFGSGTRLTVV.

This clonotype turned up a few times. V usage is TRBV7-9 and J usage is TRBJ2-1; 11 nucleotides align to TRBD1. CDR1 is SEHNR and CDR2 is FQNEAQ in the germline V gene (reference sequence). With 4 bases clipped from V and 8 bases from J, the junction kept 7 bases outside the gene matches. The length of the CDR3 is 15 residues. CDR3 region: CASSSTDRGLDEQFF. The CDR3, as DNA: TGTGCCAGCAGCTCGACGGACAGGGGGCTGGATGAGCAGTTCTTC.

This clonotype was counted only a few times. The chain has TRBV7-8 and TRBJ2-5; D remains unclear. The last part of the DNA fits TRBJ2-7 better; the J call may be wrong. The germline CDR1 and CDR2 sequences are SGHVS and FQNEAQ. The CDR3 runs to 12 residues. CDR3 sequence: CASSSIYNEQYF. The CDR3 bases are TGTGCCAGCAGCTCCATCTATAACGAGCAGTACTTC.

V gene TRBV28 combines with J gene TRBJ1-1; D might be TRBD1 (5 bases). This CDR3 contains 16 residues. V dropped 1 base and J dropped 1 base, with 13 bases sitting between them. CDR1 MDHEN and CDR2 SYDVKM come from the germline V gene. CDR3: CASSLLAPGTNTEAFF. CDR3 DNA sequence: TGTGCCAGCAGTTTATTAGCTCCGGGGACGAACACTGAAGCTTTCTTT.

The chain joins TRBV12-3 or TRBV12-4 to TRBJ2-5; a weak D match, TRBD1 (5 bases). The CDR3 sequence is 14 residues long. V was clipped by 6 bases and J by 11 bases, with 22 bases between them. The CDR3 reads CASSSGMAYNEQYF. The CDR3 DNA is TGTGCCAGCAGCTCAGGGATGGCGTACAATGAGCAGTACTTC.

The sample holds many counts of this clonotype. The chain has TRBV4-3 and TRBJ2-5; D not resolved. V dropped 1 base and J dropped 4 bases, with 7 bases sitting between them. Germline V gene lookup returns CDR1 LGHNA and CDR2 YSLEER. This CDR3 is built from 13 residues. CDR3 coding DNA: TGCGCCAGCAGCCAAGGTTTGGGAGAGACCCAGTACTTC. This sequence encodes CASSQGLGETQYF.